The source of this T cell receptor (beta chain) is a study of control samples from healthy donors and cancer patients. Assay used: immunoSEQ multiplex PCR; TCRdb lists only in-frame clones, some missing. This sample carries about 100,000 clones, approximately 86% of them seen once, and the ten largest clones take about 14%. This clone was observed a few times. Trimming left V 5 bases short and J 0 bases short, with 13 bases between. This CDR3 region has 16 residues. Looked up from germline, CDR1 is MNHEY and CDR2 is SMNVEV (reference sequence). V is TRBV27 and J is TRBJ1-4, with a possible D match to TRBD1 (6 bases). This clonotype was obtained from a man aged 25 to 40 in good health. Sequenced input: blood. CDR3 DNA: TGTGCCAGCAGTATCGGAACAGGGCCAACTAATGAAAAACTGTTTTTT. It encodes CASSIGTGPTNEKLFF.